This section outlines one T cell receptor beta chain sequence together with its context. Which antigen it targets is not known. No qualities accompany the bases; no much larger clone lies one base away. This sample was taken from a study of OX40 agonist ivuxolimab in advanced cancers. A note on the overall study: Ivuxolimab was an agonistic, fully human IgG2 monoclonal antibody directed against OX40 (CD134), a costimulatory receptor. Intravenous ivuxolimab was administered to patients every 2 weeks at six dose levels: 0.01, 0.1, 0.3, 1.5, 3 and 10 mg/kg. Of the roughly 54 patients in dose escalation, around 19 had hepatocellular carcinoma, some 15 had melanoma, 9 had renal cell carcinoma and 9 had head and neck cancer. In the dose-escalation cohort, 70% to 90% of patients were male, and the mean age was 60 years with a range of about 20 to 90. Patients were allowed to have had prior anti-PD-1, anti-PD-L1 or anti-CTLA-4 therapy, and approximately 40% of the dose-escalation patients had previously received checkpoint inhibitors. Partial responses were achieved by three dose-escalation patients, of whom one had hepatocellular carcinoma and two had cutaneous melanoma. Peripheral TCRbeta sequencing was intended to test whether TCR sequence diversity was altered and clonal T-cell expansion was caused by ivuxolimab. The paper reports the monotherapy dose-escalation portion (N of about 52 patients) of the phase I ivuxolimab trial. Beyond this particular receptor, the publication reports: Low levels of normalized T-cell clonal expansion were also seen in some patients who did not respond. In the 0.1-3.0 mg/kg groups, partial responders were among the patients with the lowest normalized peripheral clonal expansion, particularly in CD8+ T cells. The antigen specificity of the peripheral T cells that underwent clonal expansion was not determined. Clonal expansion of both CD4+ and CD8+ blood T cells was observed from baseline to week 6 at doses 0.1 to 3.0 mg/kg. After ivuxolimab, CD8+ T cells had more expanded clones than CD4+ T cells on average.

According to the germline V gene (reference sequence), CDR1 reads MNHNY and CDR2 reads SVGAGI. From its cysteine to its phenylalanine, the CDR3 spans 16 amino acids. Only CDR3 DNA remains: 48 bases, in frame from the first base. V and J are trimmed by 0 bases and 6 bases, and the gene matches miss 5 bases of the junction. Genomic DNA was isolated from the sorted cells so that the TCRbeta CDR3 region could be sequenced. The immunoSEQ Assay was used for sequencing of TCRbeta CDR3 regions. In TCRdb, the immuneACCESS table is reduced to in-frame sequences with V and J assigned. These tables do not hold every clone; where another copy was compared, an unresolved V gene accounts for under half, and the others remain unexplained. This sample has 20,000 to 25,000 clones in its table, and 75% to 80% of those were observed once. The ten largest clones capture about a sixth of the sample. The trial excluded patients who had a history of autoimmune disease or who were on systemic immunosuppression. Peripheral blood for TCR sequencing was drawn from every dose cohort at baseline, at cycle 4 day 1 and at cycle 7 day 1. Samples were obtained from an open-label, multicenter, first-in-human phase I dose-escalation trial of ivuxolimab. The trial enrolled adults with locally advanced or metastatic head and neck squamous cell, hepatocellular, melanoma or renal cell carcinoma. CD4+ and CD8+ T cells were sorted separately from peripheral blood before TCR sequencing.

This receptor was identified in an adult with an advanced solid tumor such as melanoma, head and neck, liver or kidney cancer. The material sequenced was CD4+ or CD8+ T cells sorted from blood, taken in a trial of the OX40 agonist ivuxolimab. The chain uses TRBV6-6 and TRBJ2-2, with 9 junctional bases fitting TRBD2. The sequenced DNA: TGTGCCAGCAGTTACTCCCGAGGCGGGGGGGCCGGGGAGCTGTTTTTT. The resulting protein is CASSYSRGGGAGELFF.